Listed here are 24 T cell receptor beta chains from one sample, sequenced in a study of ipilimumab plus nivolumab after autologous stem cell transplantation. The repertoire was sequenced with immunoSEQ multiplex PCR; TCRdb's copy has only in-frame clones and lacks some. The repertoire consists of 17,000 or so clones, with 65% to 80% occurring once and the leading ten covering under 40%. The material was PBMCs, obtained in a trial of ipilimumab plus nivolumab as post-transplant consolidation. Source of these receptors: a male donor with diffuse large B-cell lymphoma.

The V gene is TRBV18, the J gene TRBJ1-2, with D possibly TRBD1 on 6 matching bases. Germline lookup yields CDR1 KGHSH and CDR2 LQKENI. Trimming cost V 6 bases and J 6 bases, with 14 bases left between them. The CDR3 runs 13 residues. The CDR3 nucleotides are TGTGCCAGCTCTCCGAGGGGGGCTGATGGCTACACCTTC. This translates into CASSPRGADGYTF.

This clone is medium-sized (0.01 to 0.1%) in the sample. The chain uses TRBV5-1 and TRBJ1-2; unclear D gene. V lost 0 bases and J 8 bases, leaving 8 bases between the germline ends. In germline, CDR1 is SGHRS, CDR2 YFSETQ. The CDR3 contains 12 residues. In nucleotides, the CDR3 is TGCGCCAGCAGCTTGGATGGGAAGGGCTACACCTTC. It yields the protein CASSLDGKGYTF.

V is TRBV6-5 and J is TRBJ2-3; unclear D gene. V dropped 0 bases and J dropped 1 base, with 5 bases sitting between them. The CDR3 runs 14 residues. Germline V lookup: CDR1 MNHEY, CDR2 SVGAGI. Here the CDR3 reads CASSYSAGTDTQYF. CDR3 bases: TGTGCCAGCAGTTACTCCGCAGGCACAGATACGCAGTATTTT.

The chain uses TRBV5-5 and TRBJ1-4, with a possible D match to TRBD1 (6 bases). CDR1 is SGHKS, CDR2 YYEKEE, per germline (reference sequence). Trimming took off 3 bases at V and 4 bases at J, with 19 bases between the two ends. There are 17 residues in the CDR3. CDR3 nucleotide sequence: TGTGCCAGCAGCTCTACGAGGAGGGGGTTGGGTAATGAAAAACTGTTTTTT. Its protein product is CASSSTRRGLGNEKLFF. The variable domain in full, with the rest retrieved from reference TRBV5-5 and TRBJ1-4, is DAGVTQSPTHLIKTRGQQVTLRCSPISGHKSVSWYQQVLGQGPQFIFQYYEKEERGRGNFPDRFSARQFPNYSSELNVNALLLGDSALYLCASSSTRRGLGNEKLFFGSGTQLSVL.

The genes are TRBV15 and TRBJ2-1, with 9 positions matching TRBD2. Unmatched junction bases numbered 11, after V lost 3 bases and J lost 8 bases. From germline, CDR1 is LNHNV and CDR2 YYDKDF (reference sequence). This CDR3 is built from 16 residues. CDR3 residues: CATSSLSGGVWDEQFF. CDR3 DNA: TGTGCCACCAGCAGCCTTAGCGGGGGCGTCTGGGATGAGCAGTTCTTC.

This sequence joins TRBV28 and TRBJ2-7; tentative D call: TRBD2 (5 bases). The CDR3 contains 14 residues. V lost 3 bases to trimming and J lost 1 base, with 10 bases between them. From germline, CDR1 is MDHEN and CDR2 SYDVKM. The CDR3 is CASSFSGLSYEQYF. The DNA of the CDR3 is TGTGCCAGCAGTTTCAGCGGCTTGTCCTACGAGCAGTACTTC.

This clone has only a few counts. V and J are TRBV7-8 and TRBJ2-2; 7 bases line up with TRBD1. The trim removed 1 base at V and 6 bases at J, leaving 5 bases unmatched. Per the germline V gene, CDR1 is SGHVS and CDR2 is FQNEAQ. The CDR3 runs 15 residues. CDR3 nucleotides: TGTGCCAGCAGCTTAGAAACGCAGGGGGCCGGGGAGCTGTTTTTT. Its protein is CASSLETQGAGELFF.

The genes are TRBV7-2 and TRBJ1-6; 7 nucleotides match TRBD1. Germline trimming cut 1 base from V and 8 bases from J; bases unmatched to any gene: 5. The V gene's germline CDR1 is SGHTA and CDR2 FQGNSA. The CDR3 runs to 15 residues. The CDR3 region is CASSLGGQVYSPLHF. The CDR3 DNA sequence: TGTGCCAGCAGCTTAGGAGGACAGGTATATTCACCCCTCCACTTT.

The chain recombines TRBV5-5 with TRBJ1-4, with TRBD1 as a possible D gene (6 bases). This CDR3 has 15 residues. Germline CDR1 is SGHKS and CDR2 is YYEKEE (reference sequence). Trimming took off 3 bases at V and 8 bases at J, with 17 bases between the two ends. CDR3 loop: CASSSRTEGGEKLFF. The CDR3 DNA reads TGTGCCAGCAGCTCCCGGACGGAAGGGGGGGAAAAACTGTTTTTT.

J is TRBJ2-2 and V is TRBV7-8; tentative D call: TRBD1 (7 bases). This CDR3 has 15 residues. The V gene's germline CDR1 is SGHVS and CDR2 FQNEAQ. Trimming removed 5 bases from V and 6 bases from J, with 16 bases in between. CDR3: CASSRASRGAGELFF. CDR3 coding DNA: TGTGCCAGCAGCCGAGCTTCCAGGGGGGCCGGGGAGCTGTTTTTT.

This clone showed up just a few times. The V call is TRBV5-6, the J call TRBJ2-1; D not certain. Looked up from germline, CDR1 is SGHDT and CDR2 is YYEEEE. The V gene lost 0 bases and the J gene lost 10 bases, with 14 bases spanning the gap. The CDR3 contains 14 residues. The CDR3 DNA follows: TGTGCCAGCAGCTTGGCCCCCTTAGCTGGAGAGCAGTTCTTC. Its protein product is CASSLAPLAGEQFF.

The J gene is TRBJ1-2, the V gene TRBV21-1. TRBV21-1 is classified as a pseudogene. The CDR3 spans 14 residues. CDR3 sequence reads: CASSERGEWDGYTF. As DNA, the CDR3 is TGTGCCAGCAGCGAAAGGGGGGAGTGGGATGGCTACACCTTC.

The V and J genes are TRBV6-4 and TRBJ2-1; 8 nucleotides line up with TRBD1. CDR1 MRHNA and CDR2 SNTAGT come from the germline V gene. There are 14 residues in the CDR3. J gave up 3 bases and V 2 bases, and 0 bases lay outside the gene matches. The CDR3 sequence is CASSDGQGYNEQFF. The DNA for the CDR3 is TGTGCCAGCAGTGACGGACAGGGCTACAATGAGCAGTTCTTC.

The chain carries TRBV5-1 and TRBJ1-1; tentatively, D is TRBD1 (5 bases). The CDR3 extends over 15 amino acids. In germline, CDR1 is SGHRS, CDR2 YFSETQ. V lost 4 bases to trimming and J lost 0 bases, with 13 bases between them. In nucleotides, the CDR3 is TGCGCCAGCAGCCGAGCTACAGGAGTGAACACTGAAGCTTTCTTT. Translated, it gives CASSRATGVNTEAFF.

The V and J genes are TRBV7-9 and TRBJ2-3; no clear D. CDR3 length: 15 residues. Germline V gene sequence: CDR1 SEHNR, CDR2 FQNEAQ (reference sequence). V gave up 1 base and J gave up 6 bases, with 14 bases separating them. The CDR3 DNA follows: TGTGCCAGCAGCTTAGGTCGGTGGCTGCGGGATACGCAGTATTTT. As protein: CASSLGRWLRDTQYF.

The chain couples TRBV9 to TRBJ1-6; TRBD1 matches 7 bases. Germline loops: CDR1 SGDLS, CDR2 YYNGEE. The CDR3 extends over 15 amino acids. V dropped 6 bases and J dropped 7; count of bases not matched to a gene: 10. CDR3 loop: CASTREGAENSPLHF. For the CDR3, the DNA is TGTGCCAGCACCCGCGAGGGGGCCGAGAATTCACCCCTCCACTTT.

In its sample, this clone was seen once. V and J are TRBV7-9 and TRBJ1-1, with 7 bases that match TRBD1. V was clipped by 6 bases and J by 0 bases; unmatched bases: 10. This CDR3 has 16 residues. In germline, CDR1 is SEHNR, CDR2 FQNEAQ (reference sequence). CDR3 in amino acids: CASSFNRGGMNTEAFF. The CDR3 DNA reads as TGTGCCAGCAGTTTCAACAGGGGAGGAATGAACACTGAAGCTTTCTTT. The full variable domain, its missing parts supplied by reference TRBV7-9 and TRBJ1-1, is DTGVSQNPRHKITKRGQNVTFRCDPISEHNRLYWYRQTLGQGPEFLTYFQNEAQLEKSRLLSDRFSAERPKGSFSTLEIQRTEQGDSAMYLCASSFNRGGMNTEAFFGQGTRLTVV.

This sequence joins TRBV7-6 and TRBJ1-5; TRBD1 matches 7 bases. CDR3 length: 13 amino acids. Germline CDR1 is SGHVS and CDR2 is FNYEAQ. After removal of 5 bases from V and 6 bases from J, the junction contained 4 bases not matched to a gene. CDR3 nucleotide sequence: TGTGCCAGCAGCGCAGGGGGTGCTCAGCCCCAGCATTTT. Its protein is CASSAGGAQPQHF. Looking up the rest from reference TRBV7-6 and TRBJ1-5 gives the full variable domain: GAGVSQSPRYKVTKRGQDVALRCDPISGHVSLYWYRQALGQGPEFLTYFNYEAQQDKSGLPNDRFSAERPEGSISTLTIQRTEQRDSAMYRCASSAGGAQPQHFGDGTRLSIL.

The J gene is TRBJ2-7, the V gene TRBV11-2; a possible D gene is TRBD1 (6 bases). CDR3 length equals 12 residues. Germline CDR1 SGHAT, CDR2 FQNNGV. Trimming took 7 bases from V and 5 from J, leaving 12 bases between them. As DNA, the CDR3 is TGTGCCAGCAAGGGGGTCTCTCACGAGCAGTACTTC. Translating it yields CASKGVSHEQYF.

The table lists this clone with a few counts. This rearrangement joins TRBV4-2 to TRBJ2-3; no definite D call. Germline lookup yields CDR1 LGHNA and CDR2 YNFKEQ. The V end lost 0 bases, the J end lost 3 bases, and 7 bases lay between the germline ends. CDR3 length: 14 amino acids. CDR3 sequence (DNA): TGTGCCAGCAGCCAAGAGACCGCTACAGATACGCAGTATTTT. Encoded protein: CASSQETATDTQYF.

J is TRBJ1-1 and V is TRBV5-5; D gene ambiguous. Trimming pared 5 bases from V and 6 bases from J, leaving 11 bases between. CDR1 and CDR2 from the germline V gene are SGHKS and YYEKEE (reference sequence). The CDR3 contains 12 residues. The CDR3 is CASRKGWAEAFF. The CDR3 DNA reads TGTGCCAGCAGAAAGGGATGGGCTGAAGCTTTCTTT.

The genes are TRBV15 and TRBJ2-2; D is possibly TRBD1 (5 bases). The CDR3 runs to 14 residues. Looked up from germline, CDR1 is LNHNV and CDR2 is YYDKDF (reference sequence). V lost 5 bases and J 7 bases, leaving 14 bases between the germline ends. The CDR3 protein is CATSGFRAGGELFF. The CDR3, as DNA: TGTGCCACCAGCGGATTCAGGGCCGGCGGGGAGCTGTTTTTT.

The chain has TRBV19 and TRBJ1-2; D is ambiguous. CDR3 length: 14 residues. Trimming pared 7 bases from V and 3 bases from J, leaving 15 bases between. Germline loops: CDR1 LNHDA, CDR2 SQIVND (reference sequence). CDR3 nucleotide sequence: TGTGCCAGTACCCTAATAGGGTTCGACTATGGCTACACCTTC. Protein product: CASTLIGFDYGYTF.

In DNA, the CDR3 is TGTGCCAGCAGTTTATTGGGGGGTGGTGAGCAGTTCTTC. Its protein is CASSLLGGGEQFF. This chain joins TRBV7-8 and TRBJ2-1; D might be TRBD2 (6 bases). From germline, CDR1 is SGHVS and CDR2 FQNEAQ. The length of the CDR3 is 13 residues. The V and J ends lost 6 bases and 9 bases respectively, with 15 bases between them. Full variable domain (outside the CDR3, taken from reference TRBV7-8 and TRBJ2-1): GAGVSQSPRYKVAKRGQDVALRCDPISGHVSLFWYQQALGQGPEFLTYFQNEAQLDKSGLPSDRFFAERPEGSVSTLKIQRTQQEDSAVYLCASSLLGGGEQFFGPGTRLTVL.